This TCR beta chain comes out of a study of T cells after yellow fever vaccination (dated by TCRdb to the late 2010s). Regarding the complete study: The SMART-Seq v4 Ultra Low Input RNA kit was used to prepare libraries from fractions with low cell numbers. Two healthy male donors, one aged 18 to 30 and one aged 30 to 40 years, were included in the cohort. To track T-cell clones before and after primary and booster YFV17D yellow fever vaccination, bulk TCR alpha and beta repertoires were sequenced longitudinally. Bulk PBMC replicates and cell subsets were isolated from blood drawn at multiple timepoints before and after both primary and secondary immunization.

This specimen's treatment or condition label, per the study, means: live attenuated yellow fever vaccine strain. At each blood-draw timepoint, two biological replicates of bulk PBMCs were obtained. PBMCs were isolated from peripheral blood using a standard Ficoll-Paque protocol. RNA was extracted with TriZol from bulk PBMCs, CD4 and CD8 fractions, and dextramer-positive and dextramer-negative fractions. TCR cDNA was made using 5'RACE template switching, a step that added a universal primer site and unique molecular identifiers. cDNA synthesis was primed from both the TCR alpha and TCR beta constant segments. Library amplification used two PCR steps, and the second PCR step added sample barcodes and sequencing adapters. Sequencing of libraries was performed on Illumina HiSeq 2500 (2x100 bp) or NovaSeq (2x150 bp). The study's own analysis went as follows. Reads were demultiplexed and collapsed into UMI consensus sequences with MIGEC, and V(D)J alignment was performed with MiXCR. Vaccine-responding clonotypes were identified with edgeR using replicate PBMC samples, with FDR below 0.01 and a log2 fold change above 5 up to day 15 being required. Bulk clonotypes were assigned CD4 or CD8 identity according to which sequenced CD4 or CD8 repertoire held them at higher abundance. The public reads were run again by TCRdb, first through fastp at Q25 and then through MiXCR, and only productive beta chains were kept. Rows matching on CDR3 protein sequence are summarized as one entry with the most common DNA and genes. TCRdb's processing, not the study's, gives the V and J calls here. The sample data list 400,000 or so distinct CDR3 sequences, and 6% to 8% of these were observed just once. About 15% of the sample is held by the ten biggest clonotypes.

Only a few counts were recorded for this clonotype. Its antigen specificity is not known. One base away there is no much larger clone; base qualities are not given. The paper's findings and limits, for the study overall: The secondary T-cell response was found to be weaker but faster than the primary response, with a peak reached on day 5 rather than on day 15. Because abundant contaminating clonotypes from the bulk population could be contained in FACS-sorted repertoires, computational filtering was required. A small fraction of clonotypes showed up in both the CD4 and CD8 compartments, probably as a result of convergent recombination. After the booster, most of the clones that had expanded following primary vaccination were detected again (almost 98% of CD4 and roughly 88% of CD8), which suggests that memory was broadly maintained. Because the study included only two donors, the extent to which the findings can be generalized is limited.

V is pruned by 3 bases and J by 7 bases, leaving 4 bases of the junction without a gene match. The CDR3 goes from the cysteine to the phenylalanine over 14 residues. The kept DNA is CDR3 alone, 42 bases in frame from the first base. The germline V gene (reference sequence) specifies DFQATT as CDR1 and SNEGSKA as CDR2. The clonotype was recovered from a man aged 25 to 40 who received the YFV17D yellow fever vaccine. This chain joins TRBV20-1 to TRBJ2-1, with 12 bases aligning to TRBD2. The specimen was PBMCs, collected 5 days after the yellow fever booster vaccination. The CDR3 region has the sequence CSASLAGGINEQFF. The DNA reads as follows: TGCAGTGCTAGCCTAGCGGGAGGGATAAATGAGCAGTTCTTC.